This T cell receptor beta chain was retrieved from a study of tumor-infiltrating lymphocytes in primary liver carcinoma. Study-level results: Overlap in tumor-adjacent and tumor-blood pairs fell below that of tumor region pairs.

Unsorted whole blood yielded blood RNA, and germline DNA was extracted as well. On this clonotype itself: The antigen is unknown. The CDR3 does not end in the conserved phenylalanine or tryptophan, so this is likely a read error.

V was trimmed by 3 bases and J by 2 bases, leaving 11 bases between them. This CDR3 is built from 14 residues. A primer in the constant region served to generate TCR beta cDNA from 450 to 650 ng of total RNA. A slightly modified ARM-PCR protocol with three nested multiplex PCR rounds produced these TCR beta libraries. The first two PCR rounds used TRBV1-TRBV30 forward primers with a C-beta reverse primer, about 10 cycles each. Using its own MiXCR run on the multiplex PCR reads, TCRdb lists one record per CDR3 protein. The repertoire includes 320,000 or so distinct CDR3 sequences, about 60% of them detected once, and 9% to 10% sits in the top ten.

The chain employs TRBV12-3 or TRBV12-4 and TRBJ2-7, with D uncertain. The sequenced material came from peripheral blood. The sequence derives from a man aged 35-49 years with primary liver carcinoma and hepatitis B virus infection. The CDR3 here is CASSFGHQTYEQYS. The CDR3 DNA reads TGTGCCAGCAGTTTCGGGCACCAAACCTACGAGCAGTACTCC.